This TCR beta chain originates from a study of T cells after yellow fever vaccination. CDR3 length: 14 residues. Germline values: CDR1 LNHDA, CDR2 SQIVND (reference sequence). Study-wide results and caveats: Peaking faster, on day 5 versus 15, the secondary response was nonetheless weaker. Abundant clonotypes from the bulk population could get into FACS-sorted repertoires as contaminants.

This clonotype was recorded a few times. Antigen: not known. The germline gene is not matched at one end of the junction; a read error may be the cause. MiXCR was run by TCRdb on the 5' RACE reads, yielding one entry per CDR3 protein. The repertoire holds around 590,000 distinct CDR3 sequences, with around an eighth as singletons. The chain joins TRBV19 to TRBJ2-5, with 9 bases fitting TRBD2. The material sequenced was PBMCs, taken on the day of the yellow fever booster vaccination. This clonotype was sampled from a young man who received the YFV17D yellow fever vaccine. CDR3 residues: CATSPLAGQETQYF. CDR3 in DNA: TGTGCCACTAGTCCCCTAGCGGGACAAGAGACCCAGTACTTC.